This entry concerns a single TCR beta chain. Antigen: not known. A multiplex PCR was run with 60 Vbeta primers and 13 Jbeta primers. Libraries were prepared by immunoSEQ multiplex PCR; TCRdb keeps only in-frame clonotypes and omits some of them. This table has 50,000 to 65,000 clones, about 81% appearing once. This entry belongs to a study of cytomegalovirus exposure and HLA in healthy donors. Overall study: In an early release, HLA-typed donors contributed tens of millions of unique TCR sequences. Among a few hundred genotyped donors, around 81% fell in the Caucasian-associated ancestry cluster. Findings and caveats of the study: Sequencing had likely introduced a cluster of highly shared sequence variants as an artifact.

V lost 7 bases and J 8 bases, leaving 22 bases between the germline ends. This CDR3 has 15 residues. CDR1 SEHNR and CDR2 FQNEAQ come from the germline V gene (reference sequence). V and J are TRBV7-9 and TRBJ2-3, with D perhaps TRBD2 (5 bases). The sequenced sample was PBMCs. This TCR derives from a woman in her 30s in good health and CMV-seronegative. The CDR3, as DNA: TGTGCCAGCATCGAGGGTCCCACGAGGGAAGGTACGCAGTATTTT. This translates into CASIEGPTREGTQYF. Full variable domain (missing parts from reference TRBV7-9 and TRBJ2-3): DTGVSQNPRHKITKRGQNVTFRCDPISEHNRLYWYRQTLGQGPEFLTYFQNEAQLEKSRLLSDRFSAERPKGSFSTLEIQRTEQGDSAMYLCASIEGPTREGTQYFGPGTRLTVL.